A few counts support the clone carrying this T cell receptor (beta chain). The antigen is not known. A sample-barcoded 5' primer and a J-beta primer mix were used in a second PCR of roughly 7 to 12 cycles. TCRdb redid the calling of the 5' RACE reads with MiXCR, one entry per CDR3 protein. This repertoire shows around 750,000 distinct CDR3 sequences, roughly 53% found once; its top ten account for approximately 41%. The data originate from a study of blood T cells in healthy people across ages. Study-wide background: About one barcoded beta molecule was captured per two T cells (by template switching). Study-wide findings and caveats: Researchers deemed the diversity estimates from one million T cells underestimates. Unsorted PBMC material precluded a definitive naive versus antigen-experienced comparison.

Unmatched junction bases numbered 6, after V lost 1 base and J lost 4 bases. The CDR3 is 14 residues long. Germline CDR1 is SQVTM and CDR2 is ANQGSEA. The clonotype comes from a man older than 75 in good health. Sequenced input: blood. This chain links TRBV29-1 with TRBJ2-7, with TRBD1 matching 8 bases. In DNA form, the CDR3 reads TGCAGCGTTGAAGGGCTACAGGGGGGATACGAGCAGTACTTC. This gives the protein CSVEGLQGGYEQYF.